These T cell receptor beta chains were read from a single sample in a study of control samples from healthy donors and cancer patients. The assay was immunoSEQ multiplex PCR, and TCRdb's table has in-frame clones only and misses some. The sample contains around 140,000 clones, 91% of which appear only once. Sequenced material: blood. The origin of the receptors is a man between 18 and 35 years old in good health. CDR3s include the opening cysteine and the closing phenylalanine or tryptophan. Each record gives: D gene, CDR3 length, clone size, J gene, V gene, CDR3 DNA, CDR3 protein. The D gene is left open where the match is weak. Clone size is given for some rows only: seen once, a few or many times, or a class if the clone is expanded.

- 15 - TRBJ2-7 TRBV11-2 TGTGCCAGCAGCTTACCCCCCGGGACCTCCTACGAGCAGTACTTC CASSLPPGTSYEQYF
- 16 - TRBJ2-5 TRBV7-8 TGTGCCAGCAGCTTAGTAGTGACAGGCCTTGGAGAGACCCAGTACTTC CASSLVVTGLGETQYF
- 15 - TRBJ1-1 TRBV6-5 TGTGCCAGCACCCGAGGGGGGGGTTCCAACACTGAAGCTTTCTTT CASTRGGGSNTEAFF
TRBD1 14 few TRBJ2-1 TRBV7-3 TGTGCCAGCAGCTTAGAAAGGGGGCGGCATGAGCAGTTCTTC CASSLERGRHEQFF
- 14 - TRBJ2-2 TRBV11-3 TGTGCCAGCAGCTTGGAGGGAAACACCGGGGAGCTGTTTTTT CASSLEGNTGELFF
TRBD1 16 - TRBJ1-4 TRBV14 TGTGCCAGCAGCCAAGGGAGGGACAGGGTTTACGAAAAACTGTTTTTT CASSQGRDRVYEKLFF
- 14 - TRBJ2-3 TRBV5-1 TGCGCCAGCAGCTTGTCAGTGGGGGTAGATACGCAGTATTTT CASSLSVGVDTQYF
- 17 - TRBJ1-2 TRBV4-1 TGCGCCAGCAGCCAAGCGGGGCCCAGGGTCGGGGACTATGGCTACACCTTC CASSQAGPRVGDYGYTF
TRBD1 12 once TRBJ1-2 TRBV2 TGTGCCAGCAGGGACAGGGTTAGAGGCTACACCTTC CASRDRVRGYTF
- 16 - TRBJ1-5 TRBV28 TGTGCCAGCAACATGAGGGGGGGCTTGAGCAATCAGCCCCAGCATTTT CASNMRGGLSNQPQHF
TRBD2 16 - TRBJ2-3 TRBV15 TGTGCCACCAGTCTCATGCGGGGGGCCTACACAGATACGCAGTATTTT CATSLMRGAYTDTQYF
- 13 - TRBJ1-4 TRBV19 TGTGCCAGTAGTATGCGGTTAAATGAAAAACTGTTTTTT CASSMRLNEKLFF
TRBD1 15 - TRBJ1-4 TRBV28 TGTGCCAGCAGCCGCAGACAGGGCGGTAATGAAAAACTGTTTTTT CASSRRQGGNEKLFF
- 14 - TRBJ1-2 TRBV18 TGTGCCAGCTCACCGGGACCGCTCGACTATGGCTACACCTTC CASSPGPLDYGYTF
TRBD2 14 - TRBJ2-1 TRBV2 TGTGCCGGTGGGACTAGCGGGGGGTTCGATGAGCAGTTCTTC CAGGTSGGFDEQFF
- 12 - TRBJ1-4 TRBV6-2/TRBV6-3 TGTGCCAGCAGTCCCTCTAATGAAAAACTGTTTTTT CASSPSNEKLFF
- 17 - TRBJ2-7 TRBV27 TGTGCCAGCAGTTTAGTTGGCGGACGAACTAGAGCCTACGAGCAGTACTTC CASSLVGGRTRAYEQYF
- 15 - TRBJ1-6 TRBV5-1 TGCGCCAGCAGCTTGGACAGGCCTTCCTCCTCACCCCTCCACTTT CASSLDRPSSSPLHF
- 13 - TRBJ1-3 TRBV5-5 TGTGCCAGCAGCTTACTGTCCGGAAACACCATATATTTT CASSLLSGNTIYF
- 14 - TRBJ2-7 TRBV5-1 TGCGCCAGCAGCTTGGGTCAGGCGAACTACGAGCAGTACTTC CASSLGQANYEQYF
- 16 - TRBJ2-2 TRBV10-3 TGTGCCATCAGTGAAAAAGCAGTCGCGAACACCGGGGAGCTGTTTTTT CAISEKAVANTGELFF
- 14 - TRBJ1-1 TRBV6-1 TGTGCCAGCAGTGAAGGTTGGGGGGACACTGAAGCTTTCTTT CASSEGWGDTEAFF
- 15 - TRBJ2-3 TRBV7-9 TGTGCCAGCAGCTCCGAGACAGGAACGACAGATACGCAGTATTTT CASSSETGTTDTQYF
- 15 - TRBJ1-5 TRBV6-2/TRBV6-3 TGTGCCAGCAGTTACTCTTGGCGGGGCAATCAGCCCCAGCATTTT CASSYSWRGNQPQHF
- 13 - TRBJ1-3 TRBV12-3/TRBV12-4 TGTGCCAGCAGCCCTCAGGGTGGAAACACCATATATTTT CASSPQGGNTIYF
- 14 - TRBJ2-5 TRBV7-8 TGTGCCACCGGACCCTCCGGGACCGAAGAGACCCAGTACTTC CATGPSGTEETQYF
- 14 - TRBJ2-5 TRBV18 TGTGCCAGCTCACCAGTGAAGTCCCAAGAGACCCAGTACTTC CASSPVKSQETQYF
- 15 - TRBJ2-3 TRBV15 TGTGCCACCAGCAGAGAGACTATACTCACAGATACGCAGTATTTT CATSRETILTDTQYF
- 15 once TRBJ2-7 TRBV7-2 TGTGCCAGCAGCCCTAGACAGCTTCCCTCCTACGAGCAGTACTTC CASSPRQLPSYEQYF
- 16 once TRBJ2-1 TRBV7-2 TGTGCCAGCAGTACTCAAGGACGGATAGGTCACAATGAGCAGTTCTTC CASSTQGRIGHNEQFF
- 14 - TRBJ1-1 TRBV6-2/TRBV6-3 TGTGCCAGCAGTTACCCCGAGGGAGCCACTGAAGCTTTCTTT CASSYPEGATEAFF
- 13 - TRBJ2-7 TRBV7-9 TGTGCCAGCAGCCGGGACGAGGCCTACGAGCAGTACTTC CASSRDEAYEQYF
- 17 - TRBJ1-4 TRBV28 TGTGCCAGCAGTTTAGGAAGGGGAACAGGGCCTGCCGAAAAACTGTTTTTT CASSLGRGTGPAEKLFF